Following are 9 T cell receptor beta chains from one sample sequenced in a study of shared clonotypes between healthy human individuals. It was CD45RO-negative cells, positively selected for CCR7, that made up naive CD8 cells, with terminally differentiated effector memory CD45RA+ cells excluded. Measured with immunoSEQ multiplex PCR; TCRdb has only the in-frame clones, and not every one. This sample has roughly 1,800,000 clones; roughly 95% occur once, and the top ten carry more than 0.9%. Sequenced: naive CD8+ T cells sorted from blood. The receptor source for this set is a man aged 18 to 29 in good health.

The chain joins TRBV6-6 to TRBJ2-3, with 7 bases fitting TRBD2. The junction had 8 bases not matched to a gene; V was cut back by 0 bases and J by 5 bases. Germline V CDR1 and CDR2: MNHNY, SVGAGI (reference sequence). The CDR3 has 16 residues. The CDR3 loop is CASSYSGRERIDTQYF. The CDR3 DNA follows: TGTGCCAGCAGTTACTCAGGGCGGGAGAGAATAGATACGCAGTATTTT.

The chain recombines TRBV28 with TRBJ2-7, with 9 bases aligning to TRBD2. The germline gives CDR1 MDHEN, CDR2 SYDVKM. Trimming took 2 bases from V and 2 from J; bases not matched to a gene: 13. This CDR3 region has 18 residues. CDR3 sequence reads: CASSLHIRAGGLTYEQYF. The DNA of the CDR3 is TGTGCCAGCAGTTTACACATTCGAGCGGGGGGCCTGACCTACGAGCAGTACTTC.

The chain links TRBV7-9 to TRBJ2-7; 9 bases agree with TRBD1. The CDR3 consists of 18 residues. Germline V gives CDR1 SEHNR, CDR2 FQNEAQ (reference sequence). The junction had 15 bases not matched to a gene; V was cut back by 6 bases and J by 0 bases. The CDR3 nucleotides read TGTGCCAGCAGTGACCCGGTTACCGGGACAGGGAGCTCCTACGAGCAGTACTTC. Residues: CASSDPVTGTGSSYEQYF.

CDR3 DNA: TGTGCCAGCAGCGACGACCAATCCTACGAGCAGTACTTC. Protein: CASSDDQSYEQYF. The J gene is TRBJ2-7, the V gene TRBV9, with D unclear. Germline V CDR1 and CDR2: SGDLS, YYNGEE. The CDR3 extends over 13 amino acids. Between the trimmed V and J ends, which lost 3 bases and 1 base, there was a span of 8 bases.

V is TRBV10-2 and J is TRBJ2-7; 7 positions match TRBD1. Germline V gives CDR1 WSHSY, CDR2 SAAADI. CDR3 size: 13 residues. The J segment lost 0 bases and the V segment lost 10 bases, leaving 6 bases of the junction unmatched. The CDR3 DNA is TGCGCCACCACGACAGGGAACTCCTACGAGCAGTACTTC. Translated: CATTTGNSYEQYF.

This clone was counted between two and nine times. The chain couples TRBV29-1 to TRBJ1-1; D unclear. V lost 2 bases and J 3 bases, leaving 10 bases between the germline ends. Germline V CDR1 and CDR2: SQVTM, ANQGSEA. This CDR3 region has 13 residues. CDR3 sequence reads: CSVERERDTEAFF. The CDR3 coding sequence is TGCAGCGTTGAACGGGAAAGGGACACTGAAGCTTTCTTT.

The chain is built from TRBV2 and TRBJ2-5; 11 bases are shared with TRBD2. The CDR3 runs to 16 residues. Germline loops: CDR1 SNHLY, CDR2 FYNNEI. V gave up 2 bases and J gave up 0 bases; unmatched junction bases: 2. CDR3 nucleotide sequence: TGTGCCAGCAGTGAAAGACTAGCGGGATACCAAGAGACCCAGTACTTC. As protein: CASSERLAGYQETQYF.

The chain couples TRBV12-2 to TRBJ2-5. TRBV12-2 is a listed pseudogene. This CDR3 has 16 residues. The DNA for the CDR3 is TGTGCAAGTCGCGCCCGGTGGGGGCGGGGTGAAGAGACCCAGTACTTC. Translation gives CASRARWGRGEETQYF.

This clone came up a few times. The CDR3 DNA reads as TGTGCCAGCAGTGGACGTATGAACACTGAAGCTTTCTTT. Translating gives CASSGRMNTEAFF. V and J are TRBV6-1 and TRBJ1-1; D remains unclear. The germline CDR1 and CDR2 sequences are MNHNS and SASEGT. V shed 4 bases and J shed 0 bases, with 6 bases lying between them. This CDR3 region has 13 residues.